These 12 T cell receptor beta chains share one sample of origin, sequenced in a study of blood T cell repertoires in COVID-19. This table comes from immunoSEQ multiplex PCR, and its TCRdb copy is limited to in-frame clones, with some not included. This sample has 100,000 to 150,000 clones, with less than 75% found just once. Sequenced sample: peripheral blood. The receptors here all came from a human donor with acute or convalescent COVID-19. The donor label of this sample is uncertain.

This chain connects TRBV6-1 to TRBJ2-6; possible D gene TRBD1, 5 bases. The germline V gene has CDR1 MNHNS and CDR2 SASEGT. The germline V and J ends were trimmed by 2 bases and 3 bases, with 11 bases remaining between them. The CDR3 has 16 residues. This chain's CDR3 is CASSERDRNGANVLTF. The DNA for the CDR3 is TGTGCCAGCAGTGAACGTGACAGAAATGGGGCCAACGTCCTGACTTTC.

The genes are TRBV13 and TRBJ1-6; perhaps TRBD1 as D (5 bases). Germline CDR1 and CDR2: PRHDT and FYEKMQ (reference sequence). This CDR3 has 15 amino acids. V shed 5 bases and J shed 10 bases, with 18 bases lying between them. DNA of the CDR3: TGTGCCAGCAGCGTGGGACTGAGGCCATACTCACCCCTCCACTTT. Translated: CASSVGLRPYSPLHF.

This chain connects TRBV7-2 to TRBJ2-1; 9 bases agree with TRBD2. Germline V CDR1 and CDR2: SGHTA, FQGNSA. The CDR3 runs to 16 residues. Germline trimming cut 2 bases from V and 6 bases from J; bases unmatched to any gene: 8. The CDR3 DNA follows: TGTGCCAGCAGCTTATTACCAGCGGGGGGCGTCAATGAGCAGTTCTTC. Protein sequence: CASSLLPAGGVNEQFF.

This chain joins TRBV19 and TRBJ2-6, with a possible D match to TRBD1 (7 bases). The CDR3 extends over 16 amino acids. Germline V CDR1 and CDR2: LNHDA, SQIVND (reference sequence). The V end lost 5 bases, the J end lost 0 bases, and 11 bases lay between the germline ends. CDR3 nucleotides: TGTGCCAGTAGTGCGGGGACAGTCTCTGGGGCCAACGTCCTGACTTTC. This gives the protein CASSAGTVSGANVLTF.

The chain recombines TRBV6-5 with TRBJ2-7; 11 bases are shared with TRBD2. V lost 7 bases and J lost 6; bases outside the gene matches: 8. Germline-derived CDR1 and CDR2 are MNHEY and SVGAGI. This CDR3 comprises 14 residues. The CDR3 sequence: CASKPGLAELEQYF. The CDR3 coding sequence is TGTGCCAGCAAACCGGGACTAGCGGAACTCGAGCAGTACTTC.

This clone has just one count. The chain couples TRBV2 to TRBJ2-2; a possible D gene is TRBD2 (6 bases). Trimming left V 7 bases short and J 7 bases short, with 13 bases between. CDR1 is SNHLY, CDR2 FYNNEI, per germline. This CDR3 comprises 13 residues. As DNA, the CDR3 is TGTGCCAGCACCGGGGGAATTAGCGGGGAGCTGTTTTTT. Protein sequence: CASTGGISGELFF.

The chain recombines TRBV6-5 with TRBJ2-2, with a possible D match to TRBD1 (6 bases). Trimming left V 4 bases short and J 3 bases short, with 9 bases between. Germline CDR1 MNHEY, CDR2 SVGAGI. This CDR3 contains 14 residues. The CDR3 is CASSSGQHTGELFF. The CDR3 DNA sequence: TGTGCCAGCAGTTCTGGACAGCACACCGGGGAGCTGTTTTTT.

This clone has only a few counts. The chain employs TRBV19 and TRBJ2-2; 7 bases are a match to TRBD1. The V and J ends lost 5 bases and 4 bases, in that order; junction bases with no gene match: 13. This CDR3 is built from 17 residues. Germline V gene data show CDR1 as LNHDA and CDR2 as SQIVND (reference sequence). CDR3 amino acids: CASSFPRQGGGTGELFF. For the CDR3, the DNA is TGTGCCAGTAGTTTCCCACGACAGGGCGGAGGCACCGGGGAGCTGTTTTTT.

The chain is built from TRBV5-1 and TRBJ2-2; D remains unclear. The CDR3 length is 14 residues. The V end was cut by 1 base, the J end by 1 base, with 5 bases between. Per the germline V gene, CDR1 is SGHRS and CDR2 is YFSETQ. Here the CDR3 reads CASSLRGNTGELFF. The CDR3 DNA is TGCGCCAGCAGCTTGCGAGGGAACACCGGGGAGCTGTTTTTT.

This chain joins TRBV3-1 (or the pseudogene TRBV3-2) and TRBJ1-2; 9 nucleotides agree with TRBD1. Losses at the gene ends were 3 bases for V and 0 bases for J; bases not matched to a gene: 8. The CDR3 is made up of 17 amino acids. Germline CDR1 is LGHDT and CDR2 is YNNKEL (reference sequence). CDR3 region: CASSHRGQGRSNYGYTF. The CDR3 bases are TGTGCCAGCAGCCATCGGGGACAGGGAAGGTCTAACTATGGCTACACCTTC.

V usage is TRBV9 and J usage is TRBJ2-3, with 16 nucleotides matching TRBD2. The trim removed 3 bases at V and 2 bases at J, leaving 12 bases unmatched. Germline assignment: CDR1 SGDLS and CDR2 YYNGEE. CDR3 length: 20 amino acids. The CDR3: CASSAGTSGGVFLFTDTQYF. The CDR3 DNA follows: TGTGCCAGCAGCGCAGGGACTAGCGGGGGGGTATTCTTATTCACAGATACGCAGTATTTT.

V usage is TRBV24-1 and J usage is TRBJ1-5; 10 bases are a match to TRBD1. Per germline, CDR1 KGHDR and CDR2 SFDVKD. This CDR3 has 16 amino acids. The ends lost 5 bases at V and 7 bases at J; junction bases unmatched: 10. The CDR3 spells CATSVSTGGSIQPQHF. The CDR3 bases are TGTGCCACCAGTGTCTCGACAGGGGGCTCTATACAGCCCCAGCATTTT.